This record covers a single T cell receptor (beta chain). The sample belongs to a study of blood T cell repertoires in COVID-19. Clones were read by immunoSEQ multiplex PCR, and TCRdb kept only the in-frame ones, dropping some. The table includes approximately 170,000 clones, around 84% detected once. Per germline, CDR1 SEHNR and CDR2 FQNEAQ (reference sequence). The CDR3 is made up of 15 amino acids. J gave up 4 bases and V 4 bases, and 8 bases lay outside the gene matches. The clonotype originates from a man aged 35-49 years who had recovered from COVID-19. Sequencing was done on a sample of PBMCs or T cells enriched from blood (not recorded which). This chain links TRBV7-9 with TRBJ1-2; 8 bases are shared with TRBD1. In DNA, the CDR3 is TGTGCCAGCAGCTCTGCCGTCACAGGGGGCTATGGCTACACCTTC. This translates into CASSSAVTGGYGYTF.